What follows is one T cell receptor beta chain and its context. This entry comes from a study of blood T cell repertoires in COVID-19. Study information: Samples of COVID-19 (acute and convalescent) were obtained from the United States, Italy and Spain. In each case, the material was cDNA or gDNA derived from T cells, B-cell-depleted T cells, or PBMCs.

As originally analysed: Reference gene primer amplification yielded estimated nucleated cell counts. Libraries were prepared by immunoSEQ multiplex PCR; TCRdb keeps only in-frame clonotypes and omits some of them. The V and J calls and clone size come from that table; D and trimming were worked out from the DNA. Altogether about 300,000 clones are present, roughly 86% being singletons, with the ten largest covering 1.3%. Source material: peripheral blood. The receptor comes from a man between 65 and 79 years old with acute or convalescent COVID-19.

Here the CDR3 DNA reads TGTGCCAGCAGCCAAAGTAGGAACACTGAAGCTTTCTTT. As protein: CASSQSRNTEAFF. V and J are TRBV14 and TRBJ1-1; D gene unclear. The germline V gene has CDR1 SGHDN and CDR2 FVKESK. Trimming stripped 2 bases from V and 1 base from J, with 5 bases between. This CDR3 comprises 13 residues.